By sample share, the clone carrying this T cell receptor beta chain is medium-sized. This record belongs to a study of T-cell memory formation after mild COVID-19. This CDR3 has 15 residues. Trimming shortened V by 1 base and J by 8 bases, and 15 bases separated the two germline ends. Germline loops: CDR1 SGHTA, CDR2 FQGTGA. MiXCR, run by TCRdb on the 5' RACE reads, gives a single entry per CDR3 protein. The repertoire consists of under 5,000 distinct CDR3 sequences, with roughly a sixth occurring once and the leading ten covering 2% to 2.5%. The receptor was isolated from an adult who had mild COVID-19 (a few samples of this study predate the infection). Cell type and time point are not known. J is TRBJ2-1 and V is TRBV7-3; D is uncertain. The sequencing sample was made of PBMCs or a T cell subset sorted from them (not recorded which). The CDR3 DNA sequence: TGTGCCAGCAGCTTAAAAGAAGGCGGTTATGATGAGCAGTTCTTC. It is translated as CASSLKEGGYDEQFF. The complete variable domain, with remaining parts taken from reference TRBV7-3 and TRBJ2-1, reads GAGVSQTPSNKVTEKGKYVELRCDPISGHTALYWYRQSLGQGPEFLIYFQGTGAADDSGLPNDRFFAVRPEGSVSTLKIQRTERGDSAVYLCASSLKEGGYDEQFFGPGTRLTVL.